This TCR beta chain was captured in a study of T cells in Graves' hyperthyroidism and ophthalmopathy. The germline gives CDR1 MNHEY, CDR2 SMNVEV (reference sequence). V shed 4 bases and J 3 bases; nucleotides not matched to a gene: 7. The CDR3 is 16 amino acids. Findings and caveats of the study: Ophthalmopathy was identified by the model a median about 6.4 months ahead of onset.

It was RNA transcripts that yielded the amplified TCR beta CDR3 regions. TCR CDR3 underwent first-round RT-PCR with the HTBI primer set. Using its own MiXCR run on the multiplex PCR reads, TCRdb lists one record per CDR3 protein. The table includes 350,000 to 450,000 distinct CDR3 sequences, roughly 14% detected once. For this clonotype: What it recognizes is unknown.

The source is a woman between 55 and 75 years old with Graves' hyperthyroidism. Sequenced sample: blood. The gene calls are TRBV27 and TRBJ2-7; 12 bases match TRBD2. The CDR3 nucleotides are TGTGCCAGCAGTTATCATACTAGCGGGAGGTACTACGAGCAGTACTTC. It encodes CASSYHTSGRYYEQYF.